These 25 T cell receptor beta chains were all obtained from the same sample, sequenced in a study of T-cell reconstitution after alpha-beta-depleted transplantation in children. The authors prepared the TCRbeta library with unique molecular identifiers. TCRdb fed the PCR reads into MiXCR, producing one record per CDR3 protein. The table has 150,000 to 250,000 distinct CDR3 sequences, roughly 6.3% seen once. Material: PBMCs, obtained before TCRalphabeta/CD19-depleted stem cell transplant. These receptors were collected from a girl under three years old with combined immunodeficiency, due to receive a stem cell transplant.

This clonotype was detected ten times or more. CDR3 DNA sequence: TGTGCCAGCAGCAAGACCGGGGCTGAAGCTTTCTTT. Encoded protein: CASSKTGAEAFF. This sequence joins TRBV21-1 and TRBJ1-1; no check of the table's D call, TRBD1, against the DNA was made. TRBV21-1 is classified as a pseudogene. The CDR3 is 12 amino acids.

The table lists this clonotype with many counts. The chain couples TRBV20-1 to TRBJ2-2; D is perhaps TRBD1 or TRBD2 (5 bases each). Germline-derived CDR1 and CDR2 are DFQATT and SNEGSKA (reference sequence). CDR3 size: 14 residues. V lost 1 base to trimming and J lost 8 bases, with 14 bases between them. CDR3 in DNA: TGCAGTGCTAGAGTTCCGGGACCAAGGGGGGAGCTGTTTTTT. Translating it yields CSARVPGPRGELFF.

V is TRBV11-2 and J is TRBJ2-7; 15 positions agree with TRBD2. This CDR3 region has 20 residues. Trimming cost V 6 bases and J 2 bases; bases outside gene matches: 17. The germline CDR1 and CDR2 sequences are SGHAT and FQNNGV. This CDR3 reads CASSHPGLAGGLFLAYEQYF. The CDR3 region has the DNA TGTGCCAGCAGTCACCCGGGACTAGCGGGAGGTCTCTTCCTAGCCTACGAGCAGTACTTC.

This clonotype was counted many times. The V gene is TRBV5-1, the J gene TRBJ2-1; TRBD2 agrees at 11 bases. The V segment lost 2 bases and the J segment 6 bases; nucleotides outside the gene matches: 4. The CDR3 is 15 amino acids. Germline loops: CDR1 SGHRS, CDR2 YFSETQ. The CDR3 reads CASSFSGGETNEQFF. The CDR3 DNA reads TGCGCCAGCAGCTTTAGCGGGGGGGAGACCAATGAGCAGTTCTTC.

The V and J genes are TRBV11-1 and TRBJ2-1; D gene ambiguous. Per germline, CDR1 SGHAT and CDR2 FQDESV (reference sequence). The V and J ends lost 4 bases and 0 bases respectively, with 7 bases between them. The CDR3 spans 14 residues. The CDR3 spells CASSSGFSYNEQFF. In DNA, the CDR3 is TGTGCCAGCAGCTCCGGTTTCTCCTACAATGAGCAGTTCTTC.

This sequence joins TRBV19 and TRBJ1-2; D remains unclear. The CDR3 has 16 residues. Germline loops: CDR1 LNHDA, CDR2 SQIVND (reference sequence). The ends were cut back, 5 bases at V and 3 bases at J, with 19 bases in the middle. CDR3 sequence: CASSPPWRAGYYGYTF. In nucleotides, the CDR3 is TGTGCCAGTAGTCCTCCTTGGAGGGCGGGGTACTATGGCTACACCTTC.

This clonotype was recorded many times. The chain has TRBV29-1 and TRBJ1-2; D may be TRBD1 (5 bases). Deletions cut 1 base from V and 8 bases from J, with 14 bases between. The length of the CDR3 is 13 residues. Germline assignment: CDR1 SQVTM and CDR2 ANQGSEA. DNA for the CDR3: TGCAGCGTTGAAGTCCAGGGAGTACGCGGCTACACCTTC. This codes for CSVEVQGVRGYTF.

This clonotype has at least ten counts. V is TRBV6-2 or TRBV6-3 and J is TRBJ2-1, with 12 bases fitting TRBD2. Germline CDR1 MNHEY, CDR2 SVGEGT. This CDR3 comprises 15 residues. The V gene end was trimmed by 5 bases and the J gene end by 7 bases; junction bases not matched to a gene: 6. CDR3 bases: TGTGCCAGCAGTCTAGCGGGAGGGCCGGGGAATGAGCAGTTCTTC. Amino acids: CASSLAGGPGNEQFF.

This clonotype was counted ten times or more. CDR3 DNA sequence: TGTGCCAGCAGCTTTCTCCTAGCGATCACAGATACGCAGTATTTT. Translated: CASSFLLAITDTQYF. The rearrangement uses TRBV12-3 or TRBV12-4 and TRBJ2-3; maybe TRBD2 (6 bases). The CDR3 totals 15 residues. V was shortened by 6 bases and J by 2 bases, with 15 bases between the two germline ends.

This clonotype appeared many times. This chain connects TRBV7-2 to TRBJ2-1; 7 nucleotides line up with TRBD1. Germline V gene lookup returns CDR1 SGHTA and CDR2 FQGNSA. The CDR3 is made up of 14 amino acids. The V and J ends lost 5 bases and 3 bases, in that order; junction bases with no gene match: 4. Here the CDR3 DNA reads TGTGCCAGCAGCACCCACAGGGGCTACAATGAGCAGTTCTTC. Protein: CASSTHRGYNEQFF.

This clonotype was counted at least ten times. The genes are TRBV9 and TRBJ2-2; 7 bases map to TRBD1. CDR1 SGDLS and CDR2 YYNGEE come from the germline V gene. V lost 0 bases and J lost 3; bases outside the gene matches: 2. This CDR3 is 15 amino acids long. The CDR3 DNA reads as TGTGCCAGCAGCGTAGGAGGGGGCTACACCGGGGAGCTGTTTTTT. Protein: CASSVGGGYTGELFF.

This clonotype has only a few counts. The V call is TRBV7-6, the J call TRBJ2-3; 7 bases match TRBD2. The germline CDR1 and CDR2 sequences are SGHVS and FNYEAQ. This CDR3 contains 17 residues. J lost 1 base, V lost 4 bases, and 11 bases had no gene match. CDR3 sequence: CASSSRGGGRRTDTQYF. As DNA, the CDR3 is TGTGCCAGCAGCTCCCGTGGGGGGGGGAGACGCACAGATACGCAGTATTTT.

Ten or more counts support this clonotype. The chain uses TRBV6-1 and TRBJ1-1; D remains ambiguous. The CDR3 totals 14 residues. Trimming left V 0 bases short and J 7 bases short, with 12 bases between. Looked up from germline, CDR1 is MNHNS and CDR2 is SASEGT. Written as DNA, the CDR3 is TGTGCCAGCAGTGAAGCTGGGAGGGCAGTTGAAGCTTTCTTT. This gives the protein CASSEAGRAVEAFF.

This clonotype came up many times. The chain is built from TRBV27 and TRBJ2-7; possibly TRBD1 for D (6 bases). The CDR3 is 15 amino acids. Germline lookup yields CDR1 MNHEY and CDR2 SMNVEV (reference sequence). Trimming shortened V by 2 bases and J by 2 bases, and 13 bases separated the two germline ends. CDR3 coding DNA: TGTGCCAGCAGTTTAATTTGGGGGCCCACCTACGAGCAGTACTTC. It specifies CASSLIWGPTYEQYF.

Many counts were recorded for this clonotype. J is TRBJ2-1 and V is TRBV20-1, with 8 bases fitting TRBD2. The CDR3 consists of 17 residues. After removal of 3 bases from V and 1 base from J, the junction contained 11 bases not matched to a gene. Germline CDR1 is DFQATT and CDR2 is SNEGSKA (reference sequence). The CDR3, as DNA: TGCAGTGCTAGTGGGGGGTTACTAGCGGCTTCCTACAATGAGCAGTTCTTC. Residues: CSASGGLLAASYNEQFF.

This clonotype was counted ten times or more. The chain uses TRBV20-1 and TRBJ2-3, with D possibly TRBD1 on 6 matching bases. CDR1 is DFQATT and CDR2 is SNEGSKA in the germline V gene (reference sequence). The CDR3 length is 16 residues. The ends were cut back, 0 bases at V and 5 bases at J, with 18 bases in the middle. The CDR3 DNA follows: TGCAGTGCTAGAGACGGTGGGTGGGGGCGAATAGATACGCAGTATTTT. Translation gives CSARDGGWGRIDTQYF.

This clonotype was observed at least ten times. V usage is TRBV12-5 and J usage is TRBJ2-7; D unresolved. CDR1 LGHNT and CDR2 FRNRAP come from the germline V gene. This CDR3 is built from 11 residues. V was cut by 3 bases and J by 7 bases, with 7 bases left in between. CDR3 nucleotides: TGTGCTAGTGGTTTTGAAGGTGAGCAGTACTTC. Amino acid sequence: CASGFEGEQYF.

In this sample, this clonotype turned up many times. This chain connects TRBV20-1 to TRBJ2-7; D assignment may be TRBD1 or TRBD2 (5 bases each). The length of the CDR3 is 11 residues. Trimming left V 6 bases short and J 4 bases short, with 10 bases between. Per germline, CDR1 DFQATT and CDR2 SNEGSKA (reference sequence). CDR3 sequence reads: CSAGTGYEQYF. In DNA form, the CDR3 reads TGCAGTGCCGGGACGGGATACGAGCAGTACTTC.

Many counts were recorded for this clonotype. The rearrangement joins TRBV15 to TRBJ1-5, with D hard to call. Trimming removed 1 base from V and 5 bases from J, with 15 bases in between. This CDR3 contains 16 residues. Germline lookup yields CDR1 LNHNV and CDR2 YYDKDF (reference sequence). The CDR3 DNA reads as TGTGCCACCAGCAGAGGAGTCCTCTATGACCATCAGCCCCAGCATTTT. Protein product: CATSRGVLYDHQPQHF.

The table lists this clonotype with many counts. V is TRBV7-9 and J is TRBJ2-1, with TRBD2 identical over 8 bases. The V gene's germline CDR1 is SEHNR and CDR2 FQNEAQ (reference sequence). The CDR3 runs 14 residues. V was pared by 6 bases and J by 7 bases, with 8 bases of the junction left unmatched. In DNA, the CDR3 is TGTGCCAGCAGTCTCGGGACTAGGCTTAATGAGCAGTTCTTC. Its translation: CASSLGTRLNEQFF.

About this clonotype: Being one base from a much bigger clone, this may be a read error. The rearrangement uses TRBV11-1 and TRBJ2-2; 10 nucleotides match TRBD2. Germline V CDR1 and CDR2: SGHAT, FQDESV (reference sequence). The CDR3 is 17 amino acids. CDR3 nucleotides: TGTGTCAGCAGCTTAGGATCTAGCGGGAGATTCATCGGGGAGCTGTTTTTT. It yields the protein CVSSLGSSGRFIGELFF.

This clonotype occurred many times. The rearrangement links TRBV19 to TRBJ2-5; D possibly corresponds to TRBD2 (5 bases). The V end lost 3 bases, the J end lost 5 bases, and 16 bases lay between the germline ends. CDR1 is LNHDA, CDR2 SQIVND, per germline (reference sequence). The CDR3 contains 15 residues. The CDR3 here is CASSMSLGDRETQYF. CDR3 coding DNA: TGTGCCAGTAGTATGTCCTTGGGAGACCGGGAGACCCAGTACTTC.

This clonotype has a handful of counts. The V call is TRBV19, the J call TRBJ2-6, with 11 bases identical to TRBD2. The CDR3 covers 19 residues. Trimming removed 5 bases from V and 2 bases from J; junction bases left unmatched: 11. The germline CDR1 and CDR2 sequences are LNHDA and SQIVND (reference sequence). DNA for the CDR3: TGTGCCAGTAGTGCCCCCGGTCTAGCGGGGGGAACTGGGGCCAACGTCCTGACTTTC. It encodes CASSAPGLAGGTGANVLTF.

The sample holds many counts of this clonotype. The V and J genes are TRBV29-1 and TRBJ1-2; 10 positions match TRBD1. CDR1 is SQVTM, CDR2 ANQGSEA, per germline. V lost 5 bases, J lost 0 bases, and 6 bases stayed unmatched. This CDR3 comprises 15 residues. In DNA form, the CDR3 reads TGCAGCGTTAACGGACAGGGGGTAGCTAACTATGGCTACACCTTC. It specifies CSVNGQGVANYGYTF.

In its sample, this clonotype was seen many times. V usage is TRBV5-1 and J usage is TRBJ1-1, with D hard to call. Per germline, CDR1 SGHRS and CDR2 YFSETQ. The CDR3 is 13 residues long. The V end lost 0 bases, the J end lost 5 bases, and 8 bases lay between the germline ends. Here the CDR3 DNA reads TGCGCCAGCAGCTTGGCGGGGTGGACTGAAGCTTTCTTT. Translation gives CASSLAGWTEAFF.